These 16 T cell receptor beta chains were sequenced from one sample in a study of T cells in Graves' hyperthyroidism and ophthalmopathy. What was amplified from RNA transcripts were TCR beta CDR3 regions. The HTBI primer set served for first-round RT-PCR of the TCR CDR3. TCRdb fed the multiplex PCR reads into MiXCR, producing one record per CDR3 protein. The sample shows some 570,000 distinct CDR3 sequences, 17% of them seen only once. The source material was blood. The receptors here all came from a woman aged 18-29 years with Graves' ophthalmopathy.

The sample holds a few counts of this clonotype. The chain employs TRBV7-6 and TRBJ2-7; maybe TRBD1 (5 bases). Per germline, CDR1 SGHVS and CDR2 FNYEAQ. The CDR3 length is 14 residues. The V end lost 3 bases, the J end lost 1 base, and 10 bases lay between the germline ends. CDR3 sequence (DNA): TGTGCCAGCAGCTTTTTAGGGGAATCCTACGAGCAGTACTTC. It specifies CASSFLGESYEQYF.

Only a few counts were recorded for this clonotype. This chain uses TRBV5-6 with TRBJ1-1; no firm D call. Germline values: CDR1 SGHDT, CDR2 YYEEEE. The ends were cut back, 1 base at V and 0 bases at J, with 7 bases in the middle. The CDR3 spans 14 residues. CDR3 protein: CASSLILMNTEAFF. DNA of the CDR3: TGTGCCAGCAGCTTGATTCTAATGAACACTGAAGCTTTCTTT.

Many counts were recorded for this clonotype. J is TRBJ1-2 and V is TRBV28; D is perhaps TRBD1 (6 bases). Germline lookup yields CDR1 MDHEN and CDR2 SYDVKM. The CDR3 spans 12 residues. The V gene lost 6 bases and the J gene lost 7 bases, with 12 bases spanning the gap. The CDR3 here is CASSPDSTGYTF. In nucleotides, the CDR3 is TGTGCCAGCAGCCCGGACAGCACTGGCTACACCTTC.

This clonotype was seen ten or more times. The chain combines TRBV9 with TRBJ2-5; TRBD2 might be the D (6 bases). The V end lost 2 bases, the J end lost 1 base, and 15 bases lay between the germline ends. The germline gives CDR1 SGDLS, CDR2 YYNGEE. The CDR3 runs 16 residues. The CDR3: CASSVQAGRAQETQYF. Written as DNA, the CDR3 is TGTGCCAGCAGCGTCCAGGCGGGGAGAGCCCAAGAGACCCAGTACTTC. The entire variable domain, with the rest obtained from reference TRBV9 and TRBJ2-5, is as follows: DSGVTQTPKHLITATGQRVTLRCSPRSGDLSVYWYQQSLDQGLQFLIQYYNGEERAKGNILERFSAQQFPDLHSELNLSSLELGDSALYFCASSVQAGRAQETQYFGPGTRLLVL.

The chain has TRBV6-1 and TRBJ2-3; D is uncertain. The germline V and J ends were trimmed by 8 bases and 6 bases, with 9 bases remaining between them. The CDR3 runs to 11 residues. Germline V lookup: CDR1 MNHNS, CDR2 SASEGT. The CDR3 bases are TGTGCCAGCCATAGTATGGATACGCAGTATTTT. The encoded protein is CASHSMDTQYF.

The sample holds a few counts of this clonotype. V is TRBV24-1 and J is TRBJ2-5; D gene unclear. The CDR3 is made up of 14 amino acids. Trimming removed 4 bases from V and 4 bases from J, with 12 bases in between. Germline values: CDR1 KGHDR, CDR2 SFDVKD. CDR3 residues: CATSEARSRETQYF. CDR3 DNA: TGTGCCACCAGTGAGGCTAGGAGCCGAGAGACCCAGTACTTC.

The gene calls are TRBV20-1 and TRBJ2-7, with 8 bases matching TRBD1. The CDR3 totals 14 residues. In germline, CDR1 is DFQATT, CDR2 SNEGSKA (reference sequence). After removal of 5 bases from V and 4 bases from J, the junction contained 10 bases not matched to a gene. The CDR3 loop is CSASPGGGDYEQYF. The CDR3 nucleotides read TGCAGTGCTTCGCCAGGGGGCGGAGATTACGAGCAGTACTTC.

J is TRBJ2-3 and V is TRBV5-4, with D possibly being TRBD2 (6 bases). Germline V lookup: CDR1 SGHNT, CDR2 YYREEE (reference sequence). The CDR3 extends over 16 amino acids. Trimming removed 3 bases from V and 1 base from J, with 15 bases in between. CDR3 in amino acids: CASSWRGTGRTDTQYF. The DNA for the CDR3 is TGTGCCAGCAGCTGGAGAGGGACTGGACGCACAGATACGCAGTATTTT. Drawing the rest from reference TRBV5-4 and TRBJ2-3, the complete variable domain is ETGVTQSPTHLIKTRGQQVTLRCSSQSGHNTVSWYQQALGQGPQFIFQYYREEENGRGNFPPRFSGLQFPNYSSELNVNALELDDSALYLCASSWRGTGRTDTQYFGPGTRLTVL.

This clonotype was seen a few times. The V gene is TRBV5-1, the J gene TRBJ2-7; D remains ambiguous. Germline CDR1 SGHRS, CDR2 YFSETQ. With 1 base removed from V and 2 bases from J, the gap between germline ends came to 13 bases. The CDR3 is 15 residues long. CDR3 sequence (DNA): TGCGCCAGCAGCTTGAACAAGGAAAACCCCTACGAGCAGTACTTC. Protein product: CASSLNKENPYEQYF.

Ten or more counts support this clonotype. The V call is TRBV5-6, the J call TRBJ2-1, with D possibly matching TRBD1 (6 bases). The germline gives CDR1 SGHDT, CDR2 YYEEEE. The V end was cut by 4 bases, the J end by 7 bases, with 12 bases between. The CDR3 sequence is 13 residues long. The CDR3 spells CASSREQGNEQFF. Here the CDR3 DNA reads TGTGCCAGCAGCAGGGAACAGGGAAATGAGCAGTTCTTC.

The chain uses TRBV6-2 or TRBV6-3 and TRBJ1-1; 9 nucleotides agree with TRBD1. Germline V gene data show CDR1 as MNHEY and CDR2 as SVGEGT. The CDR3 spans 14 residues. V was pared by 6 bases and J by 6 bases, with 8 bases of the junction left unmatched. The CDR3 sequence: CASRTGGTGAEAFF. The CDR3 coding sequence is TGTGCCAGCAGAACAGGGGGCACCGGGGCTGAAGCTTTCTTT.

This clonotype was seen at least ten times. The chain employs TRBV28 and TRBJ2-1; 9 nucleotides line up with TRBD2. The germline CDR1 and CDR2 sequences are MDHEN and SYDVKM. V lost 5 bases, J lost 0 bases, and 17 bases stayed unmatched. CDR3 length equals 20 residues. The CDR3 nucleotides are TGTGCCAGCAGTCAGGTCCCCGGACTAGCGTACCTCTTCTCCTACAATGAGCAGTTCTTC. Encoded protein: CASSQVPGLAYLFSYNEQFF.

This clonotype has more than one count but fewer than ten. V is TRBV11-2 and J is TRBJ1-2; weak D call: TRBD1 (5 bases). CDR1 SGHAT and CDR2 FQNNGV come from the germline V gene. This CDR3 comprises 14 residues. V shed 0 bases and J shed 8 bases, with 13 bases lying between them. CDR3 sequence (DNA): TGTGCCAGCAGCTTAGATCGAAGGGGTTGGGGCTACACCTTC. The encoded protein is CASSLDRRGWGYTF.

This clonotype has ten or more counts. The CDR3 here is CASSPTGSRNYGYTF. CDR3 bases: TGTGCCAGCAGTCCCACCGGGTCCAGAAACTATGGCTACACCTTC. The chain employs TRBV27 and TRBJ1-2, with D uncertain. Germline loops: CDR1 MNHEY, CDR2 SMNVEV (reference sequence). The CDR3 loop spans 15 amino acids. V gave up 5 bases and J gave up 2 bases, with 15 bases separating them.

This clonotype was detected ten times or more. V and J are TRBV7-9 and TRBJ1-2, with 10 bases matching TRBD1. Germline CDR1 and CDR2: SEHNR and FQNEAQ (reference sequence). J gave up 4 bases and V 1 base, and 3 bases lay outside the gene matches. CDR3 size: 15 residues. Here the CDR3 reads CASSLDGTGVYGYTF. CDR3 in DNA: TGTGCCAGCAGCTTAGATGGGACAGGGGTCTATGGCTACACCTTC.

This clonotype has ten or more counts. This sequence joins TRBV27 and TRBJ2-7, with 7 bases fitting TRBD1. Germline CDR1 is MNHEY and CDR2 is SMNVEV (reference sequence). The CDR3 extends over 15 amino acids. The J segment lost 4 bases and the V segment lost 6 bases, leaving 12 bases of the junction unmatched. The CDR3 nucleotides read TGTGCCAGCAGCTTTCTGGTAGGGGGCAGATACGAGCAGTACTTC. Its translation is CASSFLVGGRYEQYF.